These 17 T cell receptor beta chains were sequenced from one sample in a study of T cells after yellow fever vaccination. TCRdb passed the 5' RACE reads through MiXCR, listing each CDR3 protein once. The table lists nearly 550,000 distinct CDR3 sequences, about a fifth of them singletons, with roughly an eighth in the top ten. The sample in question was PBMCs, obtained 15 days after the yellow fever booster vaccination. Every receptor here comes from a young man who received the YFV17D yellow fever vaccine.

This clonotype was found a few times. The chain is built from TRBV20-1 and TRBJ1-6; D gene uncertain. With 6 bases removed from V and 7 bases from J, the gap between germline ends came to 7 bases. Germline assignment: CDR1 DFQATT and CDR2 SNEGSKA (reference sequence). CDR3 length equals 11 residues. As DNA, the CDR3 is TGCAGTGCCCCCTCAAATTCACCCCTCCACTTT. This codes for CSAPSNSPLHF.

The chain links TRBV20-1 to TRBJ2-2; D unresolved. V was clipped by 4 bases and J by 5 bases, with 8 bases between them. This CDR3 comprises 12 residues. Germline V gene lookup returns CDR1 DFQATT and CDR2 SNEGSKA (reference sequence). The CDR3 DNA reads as TGCAGTGCTATTATAAGAACCGGGGAGCTGTTTTTT. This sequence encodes CSAIIRTGELFF.

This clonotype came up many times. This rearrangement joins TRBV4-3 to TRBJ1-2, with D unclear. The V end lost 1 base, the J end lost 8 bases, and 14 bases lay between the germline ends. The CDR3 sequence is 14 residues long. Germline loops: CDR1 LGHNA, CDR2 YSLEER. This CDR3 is CASSQASGSRGYTF. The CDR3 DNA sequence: TGCGCCAGCAGCCAAGCGTCCGGGTCGCGGGGCTACACCTTC.

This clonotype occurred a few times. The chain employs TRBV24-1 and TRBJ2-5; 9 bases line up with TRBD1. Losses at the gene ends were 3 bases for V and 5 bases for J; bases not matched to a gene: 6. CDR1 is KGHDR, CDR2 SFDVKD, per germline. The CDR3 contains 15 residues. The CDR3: CATSDPGTGMETQYF. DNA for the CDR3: TGTGCCACCAGTGATCCCGGGACAGGGATGGAGACCCAGTACTTC.

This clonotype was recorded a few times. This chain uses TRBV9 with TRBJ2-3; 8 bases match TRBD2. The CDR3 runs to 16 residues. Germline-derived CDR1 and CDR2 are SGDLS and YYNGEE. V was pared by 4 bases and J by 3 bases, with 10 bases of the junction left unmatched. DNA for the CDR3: TGTGCCAGCAGCCCGACGGGTTCGGGGGGGACAGATACGCAGTATTTT. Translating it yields CASSPTGSGGTDTQYF.

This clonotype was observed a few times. CDR3 loop: CASSSLGGGGNTGELFF. The CDR3 DNA sequence: TGTGCCAGCAGCTCACTCGGCGGGGGTGGGAACACCGGGGAGCTGTTTTTT. This rearrangement joins TRBV9 to TRBJ2-2, with 7 bases that match TRBD2. The CDR3 consists of 17 residues. The junction had 10 bases not matched to a gene; V was cut back by 4 bases and J by 1 base. The germline V gene encodes CDR1 SGDLS and CDR2 YYNGEE.

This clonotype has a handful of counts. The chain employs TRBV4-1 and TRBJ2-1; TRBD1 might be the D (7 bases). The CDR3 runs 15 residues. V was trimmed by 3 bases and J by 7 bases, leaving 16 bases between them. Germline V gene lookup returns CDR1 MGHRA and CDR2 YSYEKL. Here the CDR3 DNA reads TGCGCCAGCAGCCAGTTCGGAGGGGACAGTAATGAGCAGTTCTTC. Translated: CASSQFGGDSNEQFF.

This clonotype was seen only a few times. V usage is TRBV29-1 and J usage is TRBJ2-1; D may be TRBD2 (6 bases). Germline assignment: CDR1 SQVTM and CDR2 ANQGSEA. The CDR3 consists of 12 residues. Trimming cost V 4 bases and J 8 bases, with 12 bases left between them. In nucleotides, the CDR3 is TGCAGCGTTGGTCGGGAGCCCCATGAGCAGTTCTTC. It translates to CSVGREPHEQFF.

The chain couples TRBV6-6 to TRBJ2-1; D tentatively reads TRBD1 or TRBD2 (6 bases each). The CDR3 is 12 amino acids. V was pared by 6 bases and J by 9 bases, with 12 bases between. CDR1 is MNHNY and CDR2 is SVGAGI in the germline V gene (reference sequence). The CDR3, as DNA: TGTGCCAGCAGATCAGGGGAGGCTGAGCAGTTCTTC. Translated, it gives CASRSGEAEQFF.

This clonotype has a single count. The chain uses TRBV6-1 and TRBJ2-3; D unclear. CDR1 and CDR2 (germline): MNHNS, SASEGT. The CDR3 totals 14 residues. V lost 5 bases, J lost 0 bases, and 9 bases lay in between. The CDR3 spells CASSPYVSTDTQYF. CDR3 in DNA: TGTGCCAGCAGTCCTTATGTTAGCACAGATACGCAGTATTTT.

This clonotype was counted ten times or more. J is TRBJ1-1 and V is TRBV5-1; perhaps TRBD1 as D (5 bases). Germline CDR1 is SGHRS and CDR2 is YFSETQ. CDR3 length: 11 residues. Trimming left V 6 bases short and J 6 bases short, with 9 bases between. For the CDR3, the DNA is TGCGCCAGCAAAGAGGGGTCTGAAGCTTTCTTT. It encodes CASKEGSEAFF.

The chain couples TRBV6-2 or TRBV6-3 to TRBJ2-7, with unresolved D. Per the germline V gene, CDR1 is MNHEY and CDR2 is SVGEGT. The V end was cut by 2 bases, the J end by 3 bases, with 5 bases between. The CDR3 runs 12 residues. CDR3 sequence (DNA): TGTGCCAGCAGTTACGGGGTCTACGAGCAGTACTTC. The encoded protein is CASSYGVYEQYF.

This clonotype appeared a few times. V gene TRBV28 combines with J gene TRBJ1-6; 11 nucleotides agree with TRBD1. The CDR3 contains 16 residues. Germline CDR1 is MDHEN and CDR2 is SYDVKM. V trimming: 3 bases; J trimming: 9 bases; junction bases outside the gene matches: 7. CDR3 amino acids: CASSFIRDRGFSPLHF. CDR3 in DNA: TGTGCCAGCAGTTTCATCCGGGACAGGGGGTTTTCACCCCTCCACTTT.

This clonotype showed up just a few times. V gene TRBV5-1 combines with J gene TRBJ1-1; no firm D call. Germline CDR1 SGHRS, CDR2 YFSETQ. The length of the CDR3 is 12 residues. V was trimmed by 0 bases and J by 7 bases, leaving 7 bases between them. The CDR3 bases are TGCGCCAGCAGCTTGGACAAGTATGAAGCTTTCTTT. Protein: CASSLDKYEAFF.

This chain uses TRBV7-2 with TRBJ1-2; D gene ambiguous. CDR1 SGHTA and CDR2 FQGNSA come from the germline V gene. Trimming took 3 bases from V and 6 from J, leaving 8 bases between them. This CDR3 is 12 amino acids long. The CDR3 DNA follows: TGTGCCAGCAGCTTTGAAGGGAATGGCTACACCTTC. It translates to CASSFEGNGYTF.

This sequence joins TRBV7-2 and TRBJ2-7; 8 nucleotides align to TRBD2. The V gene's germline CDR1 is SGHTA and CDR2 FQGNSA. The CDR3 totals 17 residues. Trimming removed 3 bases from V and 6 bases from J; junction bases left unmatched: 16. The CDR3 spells CASSFSGGALTKVEQYF. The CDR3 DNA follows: TGTGCCAGCAGCTTCAGCGGGGGTGCCCTCACTAAAGTCGAGCAGTACTTC.

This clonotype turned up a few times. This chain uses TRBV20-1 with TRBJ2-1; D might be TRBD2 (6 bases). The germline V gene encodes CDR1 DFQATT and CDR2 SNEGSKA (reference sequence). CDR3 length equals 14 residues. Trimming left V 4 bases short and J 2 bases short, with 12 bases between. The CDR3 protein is CSAKASVPYNEQFF. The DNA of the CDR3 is TGCAGTGCTAAGGCTAGCGTGCCCTACAATGAGCAGTTCTTC.